A single sample gave rise to the 22 T cell receptor beta chains below, sequenced in a study of spatial heterogeneity in lung cancer. MiXCR, run by TCRdb on the 5' RACE reads, gives a single entry per CDR3 protein. The sample includes about 13,000 distinct CDR3 sequences, over 6.5% of them seen just once. General study results and limits: Tracking of tumor mutation counts was seen in expanded intratumoral alpha and beta TCR counts.

Specified time point: sample taken at primary tumor resection. Their antigens are not known. The sample consisted of lung tumor tissue, taken at surgery. The source of these receptors is a female donor with early-stage non-small cell lung cancer.

By share, this clonotype counts as medium-sized. The germline gene is not matched at one end of the junction; a read error may be the cause. This chain joins TRBV7-9 and TRBJ1-2, with TRBD1 as a possible D gene (5 bases). The CDR3 loop spans 15 amino acids. The germline CDR1 and CDR2 sequences are SEHNR and FQNEAQ (reference sequence). The CDR3 spells CASSLAGAVNYGYTF. CDR3 in DNA: TGTGCCAGCAGCCTAGCTGGGGCAGTCAACTATGGCTACACCTTC.

This clonotype was recorded many times. The rearrangement joins TRBV4-3 to TRBJ2-1, with 12 positions matching TRBD2. The CDR3 runs to 19 residues. Germline V gene data show CDR1 as LGHNA and CDR2 as YSLEER. The ends lost 2 bases at V and 6 bases at J; junction bases unmatched: 14. The CDR3 region is CASSQSIGTSGSRRNEQFF. CDR3 nucleotide sequence: TGCGCCAGCAGCCAAAGCATTGGGACTAGCGGGTCCCGCCGCAATGAGCAGTTCTTC.

The sample holds a few counts of this clonotype. CDR3 in amino acids: CSEILASTDTQYF. The CDR3 nucleotides are TGCAGTGAAATACTAGCGAGCACAGATACGCAGTATTTT. The V gene is TRBV20-1, the J gene TRBJ2-3; 7 positions match TRBD2. The junction had 4 bases not matched to a gene; V was cut back by 7 bases and J by 0 bases. The CDR3 totals 13 residues. Germline V gene sequence: CDR1 DFQATT, CDR2 SNEGSKA (reference sequence).

This clonotype was detected ten times or more. The J gene is TRBJ2-2, the V gene TRBV7-3; no reliable D call. In germline, CDR1 is SGHTA, CDR2 FQGTGA. This CDR3 has 13 amino acids. The ends were cut back, 5 bases at V and 6 bases at J, with 10 bases in the middle. This CDR3 reads CASSQDGPGELFF. Written as DNA, the CDR3 is TGTGCCAGCAGCCAGGACGGGCCCGGGGAGCTGTTTTTT. The full variable domain, completed using reference TRBV7-3 and TRBJ2-2, is GAGVSQTPSNKVTEKGKYVELRCDPISGHTALYWYRQSLGQGPEFLIYFQGTGAADDSGLPNDRFFAVRPEGSVSTLKIQRTERGDSAVYLCASSQDGPGELFFGEGSRLTVL.

This clonotype was counted at least ten times. This chain connects TRBV2 to TRBJ1-2; no clear D gene. The CDR3 consists of 16 residues. Trimming removed 7 bases from V and 3 bases from J, with 21 bases in between. Germline CDR1 and CDR2: SNHLY and FYNNEI. The CDR3 DNA is TGTGCCAGCACTCCCACCCTAGGGCTAGAGGACTATGGCTACACCTTC. It is translated as CASTPTLGLEDYGYTF.

This clonotype was picked up many times. J is TRBJ2-1 and V is TRBV4-3; perhaps TRBD2 as D (6 bases). The V gene's germline CDR1 is LGHNA and CDR2 YSLEER. The V and J ends lost 4 bases and 4 bases respectively, with 14 bases between them. This CDR3 spans 15 amino acids. CDR3: CASSPGRSGYNEQFF. As DNA, the CDR3 is TGCGCCAGCAGCCCCGGCCGGAGCGGGTACAATGAGCAGTTCTTC.

This clonotype is judged medium-sized (0.01 to 0.1%). This chain connects TRBV5-6 to TRBJ2-1; 7 bases fit TRBD2. The CDR3 length is 19 residues. J gave up 0 bases and V 9 bases, and 21 bases lay outside the gene matches. Germline V gene lookup returns CDR1 SGHDT and CDR2 YYEEEE. Here the CDR3 reads CATIETGAGVTSSYNEQFF. DNA for the CDR3: TGTGCCACCATAGAAACGGGCGCGGGGGTTACCAGCTCCTACAATGAGCAGTTCTTC.

This clonotype has ten or more counts. J is TRBJ1-2 and V is TRBV3-1, with D possibly being TRBD1 (6 bases). V was shortened by 3 bases and J by 7 bases, with 15 bases between the two germline ends. Germline V CDR1 and CDR2: LGHDT, YNNKEL (reference sequence). The CDR3 consists of 14 residues. The CDR3 DNA follows: TGTGCCAGCAGCCATTCTACAGGGTCACTTGGCTACACCTTC. Translation: CASSHSTGSLGYTF.

This clonotype was observed many times. The V and J genes are TRBV20-1 and TRBJ2-7; 9 nucleotides line up with TRBD1. Germline V gene sequence: CDR1 DFQATT, CDR2 SNEGSKA (reference sequence). V was clipped by 3 bases and J by 5 bases; unmatched bases: 11. CDR3 size: 15 residues. CDR3 loop: CSASNVGQGDHEQYF. In nucleotides, the CDR3 is TGCAGTGCTAGTAATGTGGGACAGGGTGACCACGAGCAGTACTTC.

This clonotype was counted many times. The chain has TRBV11-2 and TRBJ1-2; unclear D gene. CDR1 is SGHAT and CDR2 is FQNNGV in the germline V gene. The germline V and J ends were trimmed by 0 bases and 0 bases, with 8 bases remaining between them. The CDR3 contains 15 residues. CDR3 residues: CASSLDLQANYGYTF. CDR3 DNA: TGTGCCAGCAGCTTAGATCTCCAGGCTAACTATGGCTACACCTTC.

The rearrangement links TRBV5-1 to TRBJ2-1; the match to TRBD2 covers 10 bases. The V gene's germline CDR1 is SGHRS and CDR2 YFSETQ. CDR3 length equals 17 residues. V trimming: 1 base; J trimming: 6 bases; junction bases outside the gene matches: 10. The CDR3: CASSLSLSGRLGNEQFF. CDR3 in DNA: TGCGCCAGCAGCTTGTCTCTTAGCGGGAGGTTAGGCAATGAGCAGTTCTTC.

This clonotype was recorded many times. The chain combines TRBV7-2 with TRBJ2-7; maybe TRBD2 (5 bases). CDR1 SGHTA and CDR2 FQGNSA come from the germline V gene. The V end lost 5 bases, the J end lost 1 base, and 12 bases lay between the germline ends. The CDR3 extends over 14 amino acids. CDR3 protein: CASSRGLLSYEQYF. CDR3 DNA sequence: TGTGCCAGCAGCCGCGGACTCCTTTCCTACGAGCAGTACTTC.

This clonotype was seen only a few times. This sequence joins TRBV18 and TRBJ2-2; the D gene is possibly TRBD1 (6 bases). Germline values: CDR1 KGHSH, CDR2 LQKENI. The germline V and J ends were trimmed by 0 bases and 2 bases, with 10 bases remaining between them. The CDR3 runs to 16 residues. The CDR3 loop reads CASSPPTGQNTGELFF. The CDR3 nucleotides read TGTGCCAGCTCACCACCGACAGGACAAAACACCGGGGAGCTGTTTTTT.

At least ten counts were recorded for this clonotype. The rearrangement uses TRBV18 and TRBJ2-7; 9 nucleotides agree with TRBD2. The CDR3 sequence is 15 residues long. Germline V gene sequence: CDR1 KGHSH, CDR2 LQKENI. The ends lost 4 bases at V and 7 bases at J; junction bases unmatched: 11. The CDR3 region is CASSRGLAGEREQYF. DNA of the CDR3: TGTGCCAGCTCACGCGGTTTAGCGGGAGAGAGGGAGCAGTACTTC.

This rearrangement joins TRBV9 to TRBJ2-1; no clear D. The germline gives CDR1 SGDLS, CDR2 YYNGEE. This CDR3 contains 10 residues. Trimming removed 4 bases from V and 7 bases from J, with 3 bases in between. The CDR3 coding sequence is TGTGCCAGCAGCCCAAATGAGCAGTTCTTC. Encoded protein: CASSPNEQFF.

This clonotype showed up many times. The chain joins TRBV7-9 to TRBJ2-3; the D gene is possibly TRBD2 (6 bases). V dropped 10 bases and J dropped 6 bases, with 14 bases sitting between them. Germline assignment: CDR1 SEHNR and CDR2 FQNEAQ (reference sequence). The CDR3 has 12 residues. The CDR3 region is CAKGGAGDTQYF. The CDR3, as DNA: TGTGCCAAAGGAGGGGCTGGGGATACGCAGTATTTT.

This clonotype was counted at least ten times. CDR3 region: CASSEAPGTGSYEQYF. The CDR3 DNA follows: TGTGCCAGCAGTGAAGCGCCCGGGACAGGCTCCTACGAGCAGTACTTC. This chain uses TRBV6-1 with TRBJ2-7, with 8 bases lining up with TRBD1. This CDR3 has 16 residues. The germline gives CDR1 MNHNS, CDR2 SASEGT. Losses at the gene ends were 0 bases for V and 0 bases for J; bases not matched to a gene: 4.

By share, this clonotype ranks as medium-sized. This chain uses TRBV27 with TRBJ2-3, with 7 bases identical to TRBD1. Germline V gene data show CDR1 as MNHEY and CDR2 as SMNVEV (reference sequence). With 4 bases clipped from V and 4 bases from J, the junction kept 5 bases outside the gene matches. CDR3 length: 14 amino acids. The CDR3 loop reads CASSSNRGPDTQYF. CDR3 in DNA: TGTGCCAGCAGTTCCAACAGGGGCCCAGATACGCAGTATTTT.

This clonotype is deemed medium-sized. The chain is built from TRBV7-9 and TRBJ2-1; D uncertain. The CDR3 has 14 amino acids. CDR1 and CDR2 from the germline V gene are SEHNR and FQNEAQ (reference sequence). Trimming shortened V by 6 bases and J by 0 bases, and 9 bases separated the two germline ends. CDR3 in DNA: TGTGCCAGCAGACGTACCGGCTCCTACAATGAGCAGTTCTTC. Translating gives CASRRTGSYNEQFF.

By sample share, this clonotype is medium-sized. CDR3 sequence: CAWGWGSEQYF. Written as DNA, the CDR3 is TGTGCCTGGGGTTGGGGCTCGGAGCAGTACTTC. The rearrangement joins TRBV30 to TRBJ2-7; D might be TRBD1 (5 bases). Germline V lookup: CDR1 GTSNPN, CDR2 SVGIG (reference sequence). V lost 5 bases to trimming and J lost 7 bases, with 12 bases between them. This CDR3 has 11 residues.

There are many counts of this clonotype. V gene TRBV6-5 combines with J gene TRBJ1-1, with a tentative D call TRBD1 (6 bases). With 5 bases removed from V and 1 base from J, the gap between germline ends came to 11 bases. This CDR3 has 14 residues. CDR1 is MNHEY, CDR2 SVGAGI, per germline. CDR3 DNA sequence: TGTGCCAGCAGTACCACGACAGGGAACACTGAAGCTTTCTTT. Encoded protein: CASSTTTGNTEAFF.

This clonotype has ten or more counts. The chain uses TRBV9 and TRBJ1-2; 7 bases fit TRBD1. V was clipped by 3 bases and J by 0 bases; unmatched bases: 5. CDR1 is SGDLS, CDR2 YYNGEE, per germline. CDR3 size: 15 residues. The chain's CDR3 is CASSAGGQTNYGYTF. CDR3 DNA: TGTGCCAGCAGCGCCGGGGGACAGACTAACTATGGCTACACCTTC.